The present T cell receptor (beta chain) was sequenced within a study of cytomegalovirus exposure and HLA in healthy donors. Study-level points and caveats: Later, an analysis showed that TCR beta chains associated with HLA were more clonally expanded than others that were equally common. What a later analysis showed was that several of the most significant clusters appeared linked to common viral pathogens. There was a cluster of highly shared sequence variants that was likely a sequencing artifact.

CDR1 and CDR2 (germline): GTSNPN, SVGIG (reference sequence). V shed 5 bases and J shed 6 bases, with 8 bases lying between them. This CDR3 region has 11 residues. The PCR made use of 60 Vbeta and 13 Jbeta primers. The assay was immunoSEQ multiplex PCR, and TCRdb's table has in-frame clones only and misses some. The repertoire holds about 130,000 clones, more than 65% seen once, with approximately 2.4% in the top ten. Note on this clone: Its antigen remains unknown.

The sequenced sample was PBMCs. The clonotype comes from a man in his fifties or sixties in good health and CMV-seronegative. The V gene is TRBV30, the J gene TRBJ2-1, with D unclear. The CDR3 DNA is TGTGCCTGGGGTCTGGCCAATGAGCAGTTCTTC. Translating gives CAWGLANEQFF.